This is a list of T cell receptor beta chains from one sample in a study of response to subunit inactivated influenza vaccine. One entry per CDR3 protein results from TCRdb running MiXCR on the RT-PCR reads. The data show 600,000 to 850,000 distinct CDR3 sequences, around 15% seen once. The sequenced sample was PBMCs from blood, obtained around two weeks before vaccination. Receptors originate from a man in his fifties who received an inactivated influenza vaccine. CDR3s include the opening cysteine and the closing phenylalanine or tryptophan. The order of the fields is CDR3 protein, CDR3 DNA, clone size, D gene, J gene, V gene. D genes are given only for firm matches. A clone size is listed for some rows: how often the clone was seen (once, few, many), or a class if it is expanded.

cdr3_aa: CSATGQGAPSGANVLTF; cdr3_nt: TGCAGTGCGACGGGACAGGGGGCACCCTCTGGGGCCAACGTCCTGACTTTC; clone_size: few; d_call: TRBD1; j_call: TRBJ2-6; v_call: TRBV20-1
cdr3_aa: CSAQRATPNTGELFF; cdr3_nt: TGCAGTGCCCAGAGGGCGACACCGAACACCGGGGAGCTGTTTTTT; clone_size: .; d_call: .; j_call: TRBJ2-2; v_call: TRBV20-1
cdr3_aa: CASSTGVNIQYF; cdr3_nt: TGTGCCAGCAGTACAGGGGTGAACATTCAGTACTTC; clone_size: many; d_call: TRBD1; j_call: TRBJ2-4; v_call: TRBV6-2/TRBV6-3
cdr3_aa: CASSPDRGRFEQYF; cdr3_nt: TGTGCCAGCAGCCCGGACAGGGGGCGCTTCGAGCAGTACTTC; clone_size: .; d_call: TRBD1; j_call: TRBJ2-7; v_call: TRBV6-1
cdr3_aa: CASSIGPMDGEQYF; cdr3_nt: TGTGCCAGTAGTATTGGCCCTATGGACGGCGAGCAGTACTTC; clone_size: .; d_call: .; j_call: TRBJ2-7; v_call: TRBV19
cdr3_aa: CSAIEGADGQYF; cdr3_nt: TGCAGTGCTATAGAGGGGGCGGATGGGCAGTACTTC; clone_size: few; d_call: TRBD1; j_call: TRBJ2-7; v_call: TRBV20-1
cdr3_aa: CASSPPSRGAETQYF; cdr3_nt: TGTGCCAGCAGCCCCCCCAGCAGGGGGGCCGAGACCCAGTACTTC; clone_size: few; d_call: .; j_call: TRBJ2-5; v_call: TRBV7-9
cdr3_aa: CSVLQGAEDQPQHF; cdr3_nt: TGCAGCGTTCTCCAGGGGGCTGAAGATCAGCCCCAGCATTTT; clone_size: few; d_call: TRBD1; j_call: TRBJ1-5; v_call: TRBV29-1
cdr3_aa: CASSFLRVETQYF; cdr3_nt: TGTGCCAGCAGCTTTCTACGGGTAGAGACCCAGTACTTC; clone_size: few; d_call: .; j_call: TRBJ2-5; v_call: TRBV7-9
cdr3_aa: CASSPTRSSTDTQYF; cdr3_nt: TGTGCCAGCAGCCCGACTAGGTCTAGCACAGATACGCAGTATTTT; clone_size: few; d_call: .; j_call: TRBJ2-3; v_call: TRBV6-1
cdr3_aa: CASRPDRATEAFF; cdr3_nt: TGTGCCAGCCGACCCGACAGGGCGACTGAAGCTTTCTTT; clone_size: few; d_call: TRBD1; j_call: TRBJ1-1; v_call: TRBV27
cdr3_aa: CASSSPDNEQFF; cdr3_nt: TGTGCCAGCAGTTCCCCTGACAATGAGCAGTTCTTC; clone_size: .; d_call: .; j_call: TRBJ2-1; v_call: TRBV11-3
cdr3_aa: CASSKGSSGNTIYF; cdr3_nt: TGTGCCAGCAGCAAGGGGAGCTCTGGAAACACCATATATTTT; clone_size: few; d_call: .; j_call: TRBJ1-3; v_call: TRBV9
cdr3_aa: CASSLDLHTGELFF; cdr3_nt: TGTGCCAGCAGCTTAGACTTACACACCGGGGAGCTGTTTTTT; clone_size: .; d_call: .; j_call: TRBJ2-2; v_call: TRBV7-2
cdr3_aa: CASSRVFQETQYF; cdr3_nt: TGTGCCAGCAGCCGGGTTTTCCAAGAGACCCAGTACTTC; clone_size: .; d_call: .; j_call: TRBJ2-5; v_call: TRBV11-3
cdr3_aa: CASSLLAGGFNEQYF; cdr3_nt: TGCGCCAGCAGCTTACTAGCGGGAGGATTCAATGAGCAGTACTTC; clone_size: .; d_call: TRBD2; j_call: TRBJ2-7; v_call: TRBV5-1
cdr3_aa: CASSLRDEQYF; cdr3_nt: TGTGCCAGCAGTTTACGGGACGAGCAGTACTTC; clone_size: .; d_call: .; j_call: TRBJ2-7; v_call: TRBV28
cdr3_aa: CATRREAGTEAFF; cdr3_nt: TGTGCCACCCGGAGGGAGGCGGGCACTGAAGCTTTCTTT; clone_size: few; d_call: .; j_call: TRBJ1-1; v_call: TRBV24-1
cdr3_aa: CASSYSSRGNTGELFF; cdr3_nt: TGTGCCAGCAGTTACTCGTCCCGAGGGAATACCGGGGAGTTGTTTTTT; clone_size: few; d_call: .; j_call: TRBJ2-2; v_call: TRBV6-2/TRBV6-3
cdr3_aa: CASSSPPGQGVGKNIQYF; cdr3_nt: TGTGCCAGCAGTTCTCCCCCGGGACAGGGTGTAGGCAAAAACATTCAGTACTTC; clone_size: .; d_call: TRBD1; j_call: TRBJ2-4; v_call: TRBV28
cdr3_aa: CASSQDLTLSGGAFF; cdr3_nt: TGTGCCAGCAGCCAAGATCTCACTTTGTCCGGAGGCGCTTTCTTT; clone_size: many; d_call: .; j_call: TRBJ1-1; v_call: TRBV3-1
cdr3_aa: CASNLGTGVQPQHF; cdr3_nt: TGTGCCAGCAACCTAGGGACAGGGGTTCAGCCCCAGCATTTT; clone_size: few; d_call: TRBD1; j_call: TRBJ1-5; v_call: TRBV12-3/TRBV12-4
cdr3_aa: CSACRGHDTGELFF; cdr3_nt: TGCAGTGCTTGCAGGGGGCACGACACCGGGGAGCTGTTTTTT; clone_size: many; d_call: TRBD1; j_call: TRBJ2-2; v_call: TRBV20-1
cdr3_aa: CASSLEGGQGRGYTF; cdr3_nt: TGTGCCAGCAGCTTGGAGGGTGGGCAGGGGCGCGGCTACACCTTC; clone_size: .; d_call: .; j_call: TRBJ1-2; v_call: TRBV5-4
cdr3_aa: CASRRDGNQPQHF; cdr3_nt: TGTGCCAGCAGGCGGGACGGCAATCAGCCCCAGCATTTT; clone_size: .; d_call: .; j_call: TRBJ1-5; v_call: TRBV6-2/TRBV6-3
cdr3_aa: CSVEEGPEQFF; cdr3_nt: TGCAGCGTTGAGGAGGGTCCTGAGCAGTTCTTC; clone_size: .; d_call: .; j_call: TRBJ2-1; v_call: TRBV29-1
cdr3_aa: CSATGLQETQYF; cdr3_nt: TGCAGTGCTACGGGACTTCAAGAGACCCAGTACTTC; clone_size: .; d_call: .; j_call: TRBJ2-5; v_call: TRBV20-1
cdr3_aa: CASSSGLAGGNEQFF; cdr3_nt: TGTGCCAGCAGTTCCGGACTAGCGGGGGGGAATGAGCAGTTCTTC; clone_size: many; d_call: TRBD2; j_call: TRBJ2-1; v_call: TRBV5-6
cdr3_aa: CASSVGEGTSGETQYF; cdr3_nt: TGTGCCAGCAGCGTAGGAGAGGGGACCTCGGGAGAGACCCAGTACTTC; clone_size: once; d_call: .; j_call: TRBJ2-5; v_call: TRBV9
cdr3_aa: CASSLRRDRLYEKLFF; cdr3_nt: TGTGCCAGCAGCTTACGCCGGGACAGGCTCTATGAAAAACTGTTTTTT; clone_size: .; d_call: TRBD1; j_call: TRBJ1-4; v_call: TRBV7-8
cdr3_aa: CASSRGGQGFTDTQYF; cdr3_nt: TGTGCCAGCAGTCGGGGGGGACAGGGGTTCACAGATACGCAGTATTTT; clone_size: .; d_call: TRBD1; j_call: TRBJ2-3; v_call: TRBV27
cdr3_aa: CASSLANRPYEQYF; cdr3_nt: TGTGCCAGCAGCTTAGCGAACAGGCCCTACGAGCAGTACTTC; clone_size: .; d_call: .; j_call: TRBJ2-7; v_call: TRBV7-9
cdr3_aa: CASSQGTTGPGDYGYTF; cdr3_nt: TGCGCCAGCAGCCAAGGGACGACAGGGCCCGGGGACTATGGCTACACCTTC; clone_size: .; d_call: TRBD1; j_call: TRBJ1-2; v_call: TRBV4-1
cdr3_aa: CSARDLPGIMETQYF; cdr3_nt: TGCAGTGCTAGAGATTTGCCAGGGATTATGGAGACCCAGTACTTC; clone_size: many; d_call: .; j_call: TRBJ2-5; v_call: TRBV20-1
cdr3_aa: CAGSAAYDFSGTRAYNEQFF; cdr3_nt: TGTGCCGGATCAGCAGCTTATGATTTTTCCGGGACTAGAGCCTACAATGAGCAGTTCTTC; clone_size: few; d_call: TRBD2; j_call: TRBJ2-1; v_call: TRBV11-1
cdr3_aa: CASSLAWSTGELFF; cdr3_nt: TGCGCCAGCAGCTTGGCCTGGAGCACCGGGGAGCTGTTTTTT; clone_size: many; d_call: .; j_call: TRBJ2-2; v_call: TRBV5-1
cdr3_aa: CASSEVAGRKSSYEQYF; cdr3_nt: TGTGCCAGCAGTGAGGTAGCGGGTCGGAAAAGCTCCTACGAGCAGTACTTC; clone_size: .; d_call: TRBD2; j_call: TRBJ2-7; v_call: TRBV6-2/TRBV6-3
cdr3_aa: CSVEEPRRANEQFF; cdr3_nt: TGCAGCGTTGAAGAGCCGCGGAGAGCCAATGAGCAGTTCTTC; clone_size: .; d_call: .; j_call: TRBJ2-1; v_call: TRBV29-1
cdr3_aa: CASSPRDWPGELFF; cdr3_nt: TGTGCCAGCAGCCCTAGGGACTGGCCCGGGGAGCTGTTTTTT; clone_size: .; d_call: .; j_call: TRBJ2-2; v_call: TRBV6-1
cdr3_aa: CASSQMAGGPNTGELFF; cdr3_nt: TGCGCCAGCAGCCAAATGGCGGGGGGCCCGAACACCGGGGAGCTGTTTTTT; clone_size: .; d_call: TRBD2; j_call: TRBJ2-2; v_call: TRBV4-3
cdr3_aa: CASRGFGPPNQPQHF; cdr3_nt: TGTGCCAGCAGGGGATTTGGGCCTCCAAATCAGCCCCAGCATTTT; clone_size: few; d_call: .; j_call: TRBJ1-5; v_call: TRBV6-2/TRBV6-3
cdr3_aa: CASREVGLAKNIQYF; cdr3_nt: TGTGCCAGCAGGGAAGTGGGCTTAGCCAAAAACATTCAGTACTTC; clone_size: .; d_call: .; j_call: TRBJ2-4; v_call: TRBV6-1